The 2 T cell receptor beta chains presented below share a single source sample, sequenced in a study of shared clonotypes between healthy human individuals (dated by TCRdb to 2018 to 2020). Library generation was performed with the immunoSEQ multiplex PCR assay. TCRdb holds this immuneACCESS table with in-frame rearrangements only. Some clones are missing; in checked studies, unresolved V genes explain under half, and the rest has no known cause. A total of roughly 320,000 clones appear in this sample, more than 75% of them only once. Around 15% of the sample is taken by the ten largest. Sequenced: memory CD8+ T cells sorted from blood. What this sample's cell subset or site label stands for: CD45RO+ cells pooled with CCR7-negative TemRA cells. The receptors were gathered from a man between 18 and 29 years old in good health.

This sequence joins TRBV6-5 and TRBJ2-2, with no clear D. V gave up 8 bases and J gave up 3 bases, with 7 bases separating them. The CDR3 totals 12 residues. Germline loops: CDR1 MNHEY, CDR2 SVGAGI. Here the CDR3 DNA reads TGTGCCAGCGGCGATTACACCGGGGAGCTGTTTTTT. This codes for CASGDYTGELFF.

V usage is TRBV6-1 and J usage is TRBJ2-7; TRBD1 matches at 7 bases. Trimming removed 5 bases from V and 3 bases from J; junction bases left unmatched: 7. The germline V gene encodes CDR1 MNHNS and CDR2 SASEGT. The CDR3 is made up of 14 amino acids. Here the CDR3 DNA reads TGTGCCAGCAGTCTCAGGGGGTCCTACTACGAGCAGTACTTC. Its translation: CASSLRGSYYEQYF.